The source of this TCR beta chain is a study of blood T cell repertoires in COVID-19 (TCRdb year 2020). With regard to the full study: Samples covering the acute and convalescent phases of COVID-19 were provided by collaborators in the United States, Italy and Spain. Where available, HLA class I and class II types were obtained from metadata supplied by the sample provider rather than from assay-based typing. The material from the prospective study consisted of cDNA or gDNA derived from T cells, B-cell-depleted T cells, or PBMCs. The sample metadata nearly always contained a de-identified subject ID, COVID-19 status, age in years and sex. The dataset comprised deeply sampled blood TCRbeta repertoires from subjects exposed to, actively infected with, or recovered from COVID-19. Samples were obtained from the ongoing ImmuneRACE study (first 160 participants) and from approximately 1,200 subjects provided by 6 global collaborators. A freely available public database, intended as a resource for researchers studying the immune response to SARS-CoV-2, is where the repertoires were released. Broad study findings and their caveats: The amount of clinical and demographic metadata varied by source and participant and was provided uncurated.

CDR1 and CDR2 were assigned from the germline V gene as MNHEY and SVGAGI. Including the terminal cysteine and phenylalanine, the CDR3 comprises 16 residues. CDR3 DNA is the only sequence kept; it has 48 bases, read in frame from the first base. At the junction V is shortened by 2 bases and J by 12 bases; bases outside the gene matches: 10. About this clone itself: Its antigen has not been determined. Qualities for individual bases were not recorded, and no much larger clone is one base off.

The immunoSEQ Assay, a bias-controlled multiplex PCR, was used to amplify TCRbeta CDR3 regions from genomic DNA. Concerning the study's data processing: The number of nucleated cells in each sample was estimated by amplification of reference gene primers within the assay. Sequence reads were collapsed and filtered to measure the absolute abundance of every unique TCRbeta CDR3 rearrangement. For each sample, productive Simpson clonality was calculated as the square root of Simpson's diversity index over productive rearrangements. This is the immuneACCESS table as TCRdb keeps it, with only in-frame sequences that have V and J called. A part of the clones is gone; compared with another copy, unresolved V genes explain less than half, and the rest is unexplained. The V and J calls and clone size are taken from that table; D and trimming were inferred from the DNA. A total of about 45,000 clones appear in this sample, more than 80% of them only once. Of the sample, approximately 8% is held by the ten largest clones.

Collaborating institutions collected whole blood in K2EDTA tubes following their own protocols. For TCRbeta analysis, collaborators shipped samples in one of three forms: frozen whole blood, isolated PBMCs, or DNA extracted from either of those sample types. Here the chain combines TRBV6-5 and TRBJ2-1, with 13 bases aligning to TRBD2. This clonotype was obtained from an elderly man in a cohort sampled during active COVID-19. Sequenced material: peripheral blood. Read as DNA, the sequence is TGTGCCAGCAGTTACACCGGACTAGCGGGGGCTCTAAGGCAGTTCTTC. Its coded protein is CASSYTGLAGALRQFF.